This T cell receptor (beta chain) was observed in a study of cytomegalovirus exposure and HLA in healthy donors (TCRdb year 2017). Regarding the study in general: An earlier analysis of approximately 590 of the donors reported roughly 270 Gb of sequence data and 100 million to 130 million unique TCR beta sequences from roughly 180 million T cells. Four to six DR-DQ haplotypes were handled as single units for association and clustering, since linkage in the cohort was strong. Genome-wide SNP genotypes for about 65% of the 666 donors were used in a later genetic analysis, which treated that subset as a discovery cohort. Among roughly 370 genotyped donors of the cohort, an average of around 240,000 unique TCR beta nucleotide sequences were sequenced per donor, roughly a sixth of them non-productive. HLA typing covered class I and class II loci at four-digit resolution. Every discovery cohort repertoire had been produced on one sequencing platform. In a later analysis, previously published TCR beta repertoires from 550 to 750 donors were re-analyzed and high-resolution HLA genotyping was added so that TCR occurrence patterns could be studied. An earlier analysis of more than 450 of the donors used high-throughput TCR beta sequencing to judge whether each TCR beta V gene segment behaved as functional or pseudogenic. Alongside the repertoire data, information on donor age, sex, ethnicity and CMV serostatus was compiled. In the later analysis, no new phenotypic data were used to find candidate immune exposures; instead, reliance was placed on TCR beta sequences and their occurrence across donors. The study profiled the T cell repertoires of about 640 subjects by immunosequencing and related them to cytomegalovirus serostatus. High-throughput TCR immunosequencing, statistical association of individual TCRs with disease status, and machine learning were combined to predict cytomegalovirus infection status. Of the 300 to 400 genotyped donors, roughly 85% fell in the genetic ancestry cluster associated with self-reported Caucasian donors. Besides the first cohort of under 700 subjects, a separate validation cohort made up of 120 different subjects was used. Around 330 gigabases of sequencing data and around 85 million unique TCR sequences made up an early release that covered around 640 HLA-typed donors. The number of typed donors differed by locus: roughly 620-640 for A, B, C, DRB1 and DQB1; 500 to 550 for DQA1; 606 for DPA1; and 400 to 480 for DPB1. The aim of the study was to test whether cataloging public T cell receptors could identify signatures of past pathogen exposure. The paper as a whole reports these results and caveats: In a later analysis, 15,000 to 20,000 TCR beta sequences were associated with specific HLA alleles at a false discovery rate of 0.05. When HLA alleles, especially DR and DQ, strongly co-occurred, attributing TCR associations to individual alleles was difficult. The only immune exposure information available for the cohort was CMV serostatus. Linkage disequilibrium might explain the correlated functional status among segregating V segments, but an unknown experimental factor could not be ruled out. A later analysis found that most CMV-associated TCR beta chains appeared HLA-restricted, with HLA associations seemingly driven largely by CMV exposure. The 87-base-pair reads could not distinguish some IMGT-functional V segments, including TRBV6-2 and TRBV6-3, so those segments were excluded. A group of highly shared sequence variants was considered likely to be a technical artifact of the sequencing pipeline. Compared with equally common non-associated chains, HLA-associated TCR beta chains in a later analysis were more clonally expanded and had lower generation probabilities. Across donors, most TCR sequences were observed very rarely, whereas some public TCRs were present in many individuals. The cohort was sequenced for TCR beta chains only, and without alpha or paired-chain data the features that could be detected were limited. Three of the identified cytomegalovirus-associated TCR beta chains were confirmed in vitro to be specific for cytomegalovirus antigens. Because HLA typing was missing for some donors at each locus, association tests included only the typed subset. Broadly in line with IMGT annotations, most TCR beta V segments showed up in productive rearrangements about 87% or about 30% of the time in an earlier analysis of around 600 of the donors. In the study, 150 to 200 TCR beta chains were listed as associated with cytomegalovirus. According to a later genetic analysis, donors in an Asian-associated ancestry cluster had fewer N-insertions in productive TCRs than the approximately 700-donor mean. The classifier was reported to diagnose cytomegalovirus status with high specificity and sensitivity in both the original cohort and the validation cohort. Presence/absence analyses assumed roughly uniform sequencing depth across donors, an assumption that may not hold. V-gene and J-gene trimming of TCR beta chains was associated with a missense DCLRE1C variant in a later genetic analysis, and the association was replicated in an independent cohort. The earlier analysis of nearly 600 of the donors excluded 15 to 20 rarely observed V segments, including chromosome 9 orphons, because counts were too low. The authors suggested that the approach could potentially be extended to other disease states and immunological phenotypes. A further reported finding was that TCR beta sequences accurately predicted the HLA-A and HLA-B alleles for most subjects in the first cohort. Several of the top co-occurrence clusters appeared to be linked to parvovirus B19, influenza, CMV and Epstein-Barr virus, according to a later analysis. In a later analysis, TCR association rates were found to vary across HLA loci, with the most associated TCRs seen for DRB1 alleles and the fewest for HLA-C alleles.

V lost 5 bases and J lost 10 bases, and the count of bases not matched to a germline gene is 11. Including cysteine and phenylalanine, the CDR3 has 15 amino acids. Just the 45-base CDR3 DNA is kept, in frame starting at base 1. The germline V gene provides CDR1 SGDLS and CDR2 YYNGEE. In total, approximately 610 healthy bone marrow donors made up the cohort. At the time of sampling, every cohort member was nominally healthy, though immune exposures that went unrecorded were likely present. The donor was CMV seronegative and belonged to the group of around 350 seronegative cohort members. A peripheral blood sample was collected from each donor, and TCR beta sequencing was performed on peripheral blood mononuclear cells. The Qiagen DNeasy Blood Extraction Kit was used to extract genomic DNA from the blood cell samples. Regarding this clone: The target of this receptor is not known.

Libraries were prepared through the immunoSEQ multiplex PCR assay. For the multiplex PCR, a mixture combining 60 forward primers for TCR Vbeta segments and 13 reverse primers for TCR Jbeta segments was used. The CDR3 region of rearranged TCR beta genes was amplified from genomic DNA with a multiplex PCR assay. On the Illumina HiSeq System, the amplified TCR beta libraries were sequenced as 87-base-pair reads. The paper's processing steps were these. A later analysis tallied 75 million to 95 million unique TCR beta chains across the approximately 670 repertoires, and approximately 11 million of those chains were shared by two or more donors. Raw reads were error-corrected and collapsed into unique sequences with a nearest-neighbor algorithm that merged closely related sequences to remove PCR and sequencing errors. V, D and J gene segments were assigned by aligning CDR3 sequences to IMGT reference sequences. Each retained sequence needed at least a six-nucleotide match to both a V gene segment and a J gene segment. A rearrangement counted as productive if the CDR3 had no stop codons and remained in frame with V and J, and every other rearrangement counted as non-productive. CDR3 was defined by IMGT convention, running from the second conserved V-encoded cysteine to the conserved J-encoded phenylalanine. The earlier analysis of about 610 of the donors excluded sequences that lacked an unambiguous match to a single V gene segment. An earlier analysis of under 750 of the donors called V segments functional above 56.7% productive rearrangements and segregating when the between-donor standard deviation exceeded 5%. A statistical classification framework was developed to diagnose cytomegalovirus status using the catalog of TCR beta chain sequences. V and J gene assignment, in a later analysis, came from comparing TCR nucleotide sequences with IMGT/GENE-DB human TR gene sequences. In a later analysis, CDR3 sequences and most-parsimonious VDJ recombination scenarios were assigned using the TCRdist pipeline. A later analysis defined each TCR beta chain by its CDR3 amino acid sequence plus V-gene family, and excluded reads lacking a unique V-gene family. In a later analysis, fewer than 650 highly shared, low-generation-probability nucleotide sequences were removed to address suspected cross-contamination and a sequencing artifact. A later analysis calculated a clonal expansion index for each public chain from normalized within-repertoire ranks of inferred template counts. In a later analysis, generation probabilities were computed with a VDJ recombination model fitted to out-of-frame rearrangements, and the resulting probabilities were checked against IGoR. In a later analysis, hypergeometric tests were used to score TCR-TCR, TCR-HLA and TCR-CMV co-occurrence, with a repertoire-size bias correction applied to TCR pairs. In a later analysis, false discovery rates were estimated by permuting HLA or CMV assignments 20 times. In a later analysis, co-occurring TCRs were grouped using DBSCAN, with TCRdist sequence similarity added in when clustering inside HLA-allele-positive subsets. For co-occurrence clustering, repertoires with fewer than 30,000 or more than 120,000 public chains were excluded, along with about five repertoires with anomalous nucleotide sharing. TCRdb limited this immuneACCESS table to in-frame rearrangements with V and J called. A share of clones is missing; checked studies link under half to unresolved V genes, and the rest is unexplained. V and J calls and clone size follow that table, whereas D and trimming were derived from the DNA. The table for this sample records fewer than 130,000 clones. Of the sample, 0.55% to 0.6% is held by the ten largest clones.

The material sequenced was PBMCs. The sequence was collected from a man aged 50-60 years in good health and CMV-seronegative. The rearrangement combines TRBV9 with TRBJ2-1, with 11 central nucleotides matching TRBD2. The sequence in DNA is TGTGCCAGCAGTAGTACTAGCGGGAGCTCTGGGGAGCAGTTCTTC. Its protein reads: CASSSTSGSSGEQFF.